This T cell receptor (beta chain) was found in a study of T cells in Graves' hyperthyroidism and ophthalmopathy. The CDR3 spans 13 residues. V lost 8 bases to trimming and J lost 9 bases; unmatched junction nucleotides: 6. Germline CDR1 is KGHDR and CDR2 is SFDVKD. Using RNA transcripts as the source, TCR beta CDR3 regions were amplified. During a first-round RT-PCR of the TCR CDR3, the HTBI primer set was used. TCRdb reprocessed the multiplex PCR reads with MiXCR, giving one entry per CDR3 protein. The sample yields hundreds of thousands of distinct CDR3 sequences, 30% to 40% seen once. The sequence derives from a woman in her thirties or forties with Graves' hyperthyroidism. Sequencing was carried out using blood. The gene calls are TRBV24-1 and TRBJ1-6, with TRBD1 matching over 7 bases. The DNA for the CDR3 is TGTGCCACCACGACAGGGAGGGCTTCACCCCTCCACTTT. It encodes CATTTGRASPLHF.